The entry below describes one T cell receptor (beta chain). Its antigen is unknown. Germline V CDR1 and CDR2: MDHEN, SYDVKM. V shed 8 bases, J shed 6 bases, and the junction held 5 bases outside the gene matches. This CDR3 spans 13 amino acids. This sample is drawn from a study of OX40 agonist ivuxolimab in advanced cancers. Study-level points and caveats: At doses 0.1 to 3.0 mg/kg, CD4+ and CD8+ clones expanded. Clonal expansion in partial responders at 0.1-3.0 mg/kg ranked among the lowest. Antigen specificity of clonally expanded peripheral T cells was not established.

Here immunoSEQ multiplex PCR was the method, and the copy in TCRdb shows in-frame clones only, minus some. The sample comprises 55,000 to 65,000 clones, 75% to 90% of which are singletons, and 2% to 2.5% rests with the top ten. The input for sequencing was CD4+ or CD8+ T cells sorted from blood, taken in a trial of the OX40 agonist ivuxolimab. The chain carries TRBV28 and TRBJ1-4; 8 bases agree with TRBD1. The sequence was collected from an adult with an advanced solid tumor such as melanoma, head and neck, liver or kidney cancer. The CDR3 loop is CASAGTGDEKLFF. DNA for the CDR3: TGTGCCAGCGCCGGGACAGGAGATGAAAAACTGTTTTTT.